The present T cell receptor (beta chain) was sequenced within a study of blood T cell repertoires in COVID-19. Overall study: Material from acute and convalescent COVID-19 was sourced from the United States, Italy and Spain. From T cells, B-cell-depleted T cells, or PBMCs came the material, which was cDNA or gDNA.

In the study's own analysis: Reference gene primer amplification gave estimated nucleated cell counts. The method was immunoSEQ multiplex PCR; TCRdb's version includes in-frame clones alone and lacks a portion of them. The D gene and trimming were derived from the DNA, and the V and J assignments and clone size from that table. The table includes approximately 200,000 clones, approximately 86% detected once. Germline CDR1 and CDR2: MNHNY and SVGAGI (reference sequence). With 7 bases clipped from V and 6 bases from J, the junction kept 9 bases outside the gene matches. The CDR3 is made up of 13 amino acids.

The TCR originated in a man aged 30 to 39 with acute or convalescent COVID-19. The rearrangement uses TRBV6-6 and TRBJ2-7, with TRBD2 identical over 7 bases. Sequencing input: peripheral blood. In DNA, the CDR3 is TGTGCCAGCAACTCCGGGACTATTGGCGAGCAGTACTTC. Encoded protein: CASNSGTIGEQYF.